This TCR beta chain was observed in a study of brain metastases from non-small cell lung cancer. The germline V gene has CDR1 MNHEY and CDR2 SVGAGI. V lost 6 bases and J 2 bases, leaving 10 bases between the germline ends. The CDR3 spans 13 residues. The data were produced by immunoSEQ multiplex PCR, yet TCRdb's version contains in-frame clones alone and is incomplete. The table has approximately 6,400 clones, roughly 80% seen once. The source material was primary lung tumor tissue. The V and J genes are TRBV6-5 and TRBJ1-1, with D unresolved. The TCR sequence derives from a donor at least 40 years old with non-small cell lung cancer. Here the CDR3 DNA reads TGTGCCAGCAGCTCGAAGACCAACACTGAAGCTTTCTTT. Protein sequence: CASSSKTNTEAFF.